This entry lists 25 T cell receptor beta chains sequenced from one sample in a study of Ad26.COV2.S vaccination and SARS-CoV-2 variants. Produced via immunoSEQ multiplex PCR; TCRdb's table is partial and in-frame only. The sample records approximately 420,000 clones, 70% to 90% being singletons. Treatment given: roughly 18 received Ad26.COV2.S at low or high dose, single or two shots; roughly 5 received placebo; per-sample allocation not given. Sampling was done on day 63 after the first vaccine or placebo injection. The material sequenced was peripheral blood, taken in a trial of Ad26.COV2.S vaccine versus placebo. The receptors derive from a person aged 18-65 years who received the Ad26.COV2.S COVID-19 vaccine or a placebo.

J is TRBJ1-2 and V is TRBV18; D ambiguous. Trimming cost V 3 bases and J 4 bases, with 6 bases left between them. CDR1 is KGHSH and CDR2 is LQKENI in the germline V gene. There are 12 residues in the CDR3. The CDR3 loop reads CASSPEVYGYTF. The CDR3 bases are TGTGCCAGCTCACCGGAGGTCTATGGCTACACCTTC.

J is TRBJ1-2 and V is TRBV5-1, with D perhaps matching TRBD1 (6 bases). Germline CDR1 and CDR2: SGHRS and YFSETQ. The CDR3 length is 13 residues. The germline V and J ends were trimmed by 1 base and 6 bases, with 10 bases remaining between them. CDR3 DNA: TGCGCCAGCAGCTTGACCAGGGGTAATGGCTACACCTTC. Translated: CASSLTRGNGYTF.

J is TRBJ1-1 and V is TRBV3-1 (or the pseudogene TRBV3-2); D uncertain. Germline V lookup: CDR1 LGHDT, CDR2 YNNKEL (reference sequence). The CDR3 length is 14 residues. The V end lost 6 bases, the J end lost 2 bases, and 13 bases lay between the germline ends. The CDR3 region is CASSGSAANTEAFF. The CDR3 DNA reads TGTGCCAGCAGTGGATCCGCCGCAAACACTGAAGCTTTCTTT.

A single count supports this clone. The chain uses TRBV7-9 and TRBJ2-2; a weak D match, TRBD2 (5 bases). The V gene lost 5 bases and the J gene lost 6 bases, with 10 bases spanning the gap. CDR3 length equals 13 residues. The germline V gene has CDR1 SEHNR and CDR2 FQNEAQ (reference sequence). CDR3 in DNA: TGTGCCAGCAGCCGCTTGAGGGCCGGGGAGCTGTTTTTT. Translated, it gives CASSRLRAGELFF. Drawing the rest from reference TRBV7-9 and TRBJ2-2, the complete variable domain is DTGVSQNPRHKITKRGQNVTFRCDPISEHNRLYWYRQTLGQGPEFLTYFQNEAQLEKSRLLSDRFSAERPKGSFSTLEIQRTEQGDSAMYLCASSRLRAGELFFGEGSRLTVL.

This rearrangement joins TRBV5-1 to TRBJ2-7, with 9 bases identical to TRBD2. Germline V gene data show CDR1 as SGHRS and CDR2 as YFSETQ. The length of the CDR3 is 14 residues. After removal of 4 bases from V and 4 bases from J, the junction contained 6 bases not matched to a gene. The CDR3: CASSVPGLAYEQYF. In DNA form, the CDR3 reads TGCGCCAGCAGCGTACCGGGACTAGCTTACGAGCAGTACTTC.

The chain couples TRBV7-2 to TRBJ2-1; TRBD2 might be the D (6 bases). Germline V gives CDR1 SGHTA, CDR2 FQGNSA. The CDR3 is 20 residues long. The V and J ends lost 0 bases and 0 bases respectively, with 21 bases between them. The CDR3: CASSLALRLGVYYSYNEQFF. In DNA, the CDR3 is TGTGCCAGCAGCTTAGCGTTGAGACTAGGGGTCTACTACTCCTACAATGAGCAGTTCTTC.

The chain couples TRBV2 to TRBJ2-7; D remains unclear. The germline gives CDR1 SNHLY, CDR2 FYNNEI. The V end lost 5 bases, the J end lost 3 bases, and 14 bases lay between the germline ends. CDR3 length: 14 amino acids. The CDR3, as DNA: TGTGCCAGCAGTTTACTTCCCCCTCGCTACGAGCAGTACTTC. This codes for CASSLLPPRYEQYF.

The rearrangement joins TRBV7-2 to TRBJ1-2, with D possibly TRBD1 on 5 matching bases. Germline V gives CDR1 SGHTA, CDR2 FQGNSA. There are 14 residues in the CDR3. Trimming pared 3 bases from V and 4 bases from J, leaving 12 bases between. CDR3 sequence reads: CASSFTREGYGYTF. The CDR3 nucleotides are TGTGCCAGCAGCTTCACCAGGGAGGGCTATGGCTACACCTTC.

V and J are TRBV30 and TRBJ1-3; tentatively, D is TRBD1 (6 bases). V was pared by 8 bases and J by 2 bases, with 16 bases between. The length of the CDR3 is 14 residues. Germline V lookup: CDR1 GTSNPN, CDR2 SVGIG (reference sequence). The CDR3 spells CAADQGIAGNTIYF. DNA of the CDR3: TGTGCCGCCGACCAGGGGATAGCTGGAAACACCATATATTTT.

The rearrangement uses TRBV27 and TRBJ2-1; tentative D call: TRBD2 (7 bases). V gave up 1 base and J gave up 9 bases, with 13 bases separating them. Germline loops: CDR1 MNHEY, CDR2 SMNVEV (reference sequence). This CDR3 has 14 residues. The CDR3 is CASSLLGGASEQFF. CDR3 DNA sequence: TGTGCCAGCAGTTTATTGGGGGGGGCTAGTGAGCAGTTCTTC.

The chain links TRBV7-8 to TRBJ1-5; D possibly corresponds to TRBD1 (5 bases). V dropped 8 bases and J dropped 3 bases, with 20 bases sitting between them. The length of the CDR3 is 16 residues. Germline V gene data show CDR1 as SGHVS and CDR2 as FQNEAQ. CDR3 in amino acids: CASRGGRGIDNQPQHF. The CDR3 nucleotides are TGTGCCAGCCGAGGAGGAAGGGGAATCGACAATCAGCCCCAGCATTTT.

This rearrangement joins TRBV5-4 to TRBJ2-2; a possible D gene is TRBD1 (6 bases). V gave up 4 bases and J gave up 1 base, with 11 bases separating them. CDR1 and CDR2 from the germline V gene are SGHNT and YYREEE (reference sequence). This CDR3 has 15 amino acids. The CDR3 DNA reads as TGTGCCAGCAGCCTCGGGACACTGAACACCGGGGAGCTGTTTTTT. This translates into CASSLGTLNTGELFF. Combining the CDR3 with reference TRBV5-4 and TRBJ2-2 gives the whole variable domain ETGVTQSPTHLIKTRGQQVTLRCSSQSGHNTVSWYQQALGQGPQFIFQYYREEENGRGNFPPRFSGLQFPNYSSELNVNALELDDSALYLCASSLGTLNTGELFFGEGSRLTVL.

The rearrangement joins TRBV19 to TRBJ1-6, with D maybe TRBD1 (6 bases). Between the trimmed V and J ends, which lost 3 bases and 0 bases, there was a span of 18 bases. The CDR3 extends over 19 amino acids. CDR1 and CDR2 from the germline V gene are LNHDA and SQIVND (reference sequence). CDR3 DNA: TGTGCCAGTAGTATCCGGGGCAACCAGGGGAGCTCCTATAATTCACCCCTCCACTTT. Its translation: CASSIRGNQGSSYNSPLHF.

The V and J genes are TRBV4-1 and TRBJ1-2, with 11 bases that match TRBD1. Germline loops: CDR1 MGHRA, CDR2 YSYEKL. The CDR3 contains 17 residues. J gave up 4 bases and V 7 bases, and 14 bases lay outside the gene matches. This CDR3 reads CASTTLKGTGGFYGYTF. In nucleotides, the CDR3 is TGCGCCAGCACCACACTTAAAGGGACAGGGGGATTCTATGGCTACACCTTC.

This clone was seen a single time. The CDR3 DNA follows: TGTGCCAGCGGACTCGGTCCGTACGAGACCCAGTACTTC. Amino acid sequence: CASGLGPYETQYF. This chain connects TRBV2 to TRBJ2-5; TRBD2 might be the D (5 bases). This CDR3 contains 13 residues. Germline V gives CDR1 SNHLY, CDR2 FYNNEI. Trimming left V 8 bases short and J 5 bases short, with 15 bases between.

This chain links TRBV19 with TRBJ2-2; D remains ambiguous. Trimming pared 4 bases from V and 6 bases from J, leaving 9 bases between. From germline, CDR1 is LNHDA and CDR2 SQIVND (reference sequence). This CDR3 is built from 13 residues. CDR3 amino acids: CASSTSRAGELFF. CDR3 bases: TGTGCCAGTAGTACCTCTAGGGCCGGGGAGCTGTTTTTT.

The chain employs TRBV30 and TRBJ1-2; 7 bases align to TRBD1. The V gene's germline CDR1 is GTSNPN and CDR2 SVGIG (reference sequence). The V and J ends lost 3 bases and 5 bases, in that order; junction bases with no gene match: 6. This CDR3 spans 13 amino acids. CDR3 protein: CAWRSGTVYGYTF. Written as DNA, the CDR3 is TGTGCCTGGAGATCCGGGACAGTTTATGGCTACACCTTC.

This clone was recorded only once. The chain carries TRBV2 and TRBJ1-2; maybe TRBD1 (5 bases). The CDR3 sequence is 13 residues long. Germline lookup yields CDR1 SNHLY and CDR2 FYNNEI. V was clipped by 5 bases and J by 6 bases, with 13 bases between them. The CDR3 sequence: CASSYQRGDGYTF. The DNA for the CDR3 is TGTGCCAGCAGTTACCAACGGGGGGATGGCTACACCTTC.

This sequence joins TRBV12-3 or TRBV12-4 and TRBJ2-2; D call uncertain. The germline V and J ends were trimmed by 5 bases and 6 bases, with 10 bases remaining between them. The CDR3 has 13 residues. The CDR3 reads CASSPTSAGELFF. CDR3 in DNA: TGTGCCAGCAGTCCCACATCCGCCGGGGAGCTGTTTTTT.

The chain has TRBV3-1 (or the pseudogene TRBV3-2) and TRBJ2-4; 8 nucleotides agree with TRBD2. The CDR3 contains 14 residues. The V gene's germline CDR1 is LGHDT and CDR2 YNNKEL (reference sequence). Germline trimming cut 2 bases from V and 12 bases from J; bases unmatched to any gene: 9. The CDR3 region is CASSQFPGGAGQYF. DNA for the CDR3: TGTGCCAGCAGCCAATTCCCCGGGGGGGCGGGTCAGTACTTC.

DNA of the CDR3: TGTGCCCGCGACTCAACAACGGACGACACTGAAGCTTTCTTT. As protein: CARDSTTDDTEAFF. The rearrangement links TRBV5-8 to TRBJ1-1; D unresolved. V was cut by 10 bases and J by 3 bases, with 19 bases left in between. The germline gives CDR1 SGHTS, CDR2 YDEGEE. CDR3 length equals 14 residues.

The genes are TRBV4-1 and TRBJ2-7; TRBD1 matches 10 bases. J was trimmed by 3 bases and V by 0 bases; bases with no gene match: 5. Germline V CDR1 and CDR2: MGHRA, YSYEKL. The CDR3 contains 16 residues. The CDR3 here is CASSQDGTGDLYEQYF. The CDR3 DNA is TGCGCCAGCAGCCAAGATGGGACAGGGGATCTCTACGAGCAGTACTTC.

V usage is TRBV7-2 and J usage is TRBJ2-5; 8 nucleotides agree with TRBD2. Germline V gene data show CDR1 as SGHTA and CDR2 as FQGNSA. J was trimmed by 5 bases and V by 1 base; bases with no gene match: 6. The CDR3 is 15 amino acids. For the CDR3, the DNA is TGTGCCAGCAGCTTAGGTCGGGGGGGGCCGGAGACCCAGTACTTC. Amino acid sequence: CASSLGRGGPETQYF. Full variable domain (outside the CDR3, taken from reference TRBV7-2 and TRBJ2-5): GAGVSQSPSNKVTEKGKDVELRCDPISGHTALYWYRQSLGQGLEFLIYFQGNSAPDKSGLPSDRFSAERTGGSVSTLTIQRTQQEDSAVYLCASSLGRGGPETQYFGPGTRLLVL.

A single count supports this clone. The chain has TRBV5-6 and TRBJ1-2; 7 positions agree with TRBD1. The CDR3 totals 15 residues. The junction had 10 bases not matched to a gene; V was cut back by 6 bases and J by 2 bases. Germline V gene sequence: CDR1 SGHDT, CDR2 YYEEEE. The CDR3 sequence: CASTRRTTGNYGYTF. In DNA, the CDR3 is TGTGCCAGCACCCGGCGCACGACAGGGAACTATGGCTACACCTTC.

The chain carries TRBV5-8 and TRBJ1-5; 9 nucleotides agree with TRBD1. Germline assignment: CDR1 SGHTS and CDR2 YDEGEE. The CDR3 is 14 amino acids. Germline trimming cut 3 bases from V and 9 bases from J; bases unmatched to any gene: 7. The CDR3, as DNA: TGTGCCAGCAGCTCCCGGGACAGGGCAGGGCCCCAGCATTTT. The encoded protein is CASSSRDRAGPQHF.